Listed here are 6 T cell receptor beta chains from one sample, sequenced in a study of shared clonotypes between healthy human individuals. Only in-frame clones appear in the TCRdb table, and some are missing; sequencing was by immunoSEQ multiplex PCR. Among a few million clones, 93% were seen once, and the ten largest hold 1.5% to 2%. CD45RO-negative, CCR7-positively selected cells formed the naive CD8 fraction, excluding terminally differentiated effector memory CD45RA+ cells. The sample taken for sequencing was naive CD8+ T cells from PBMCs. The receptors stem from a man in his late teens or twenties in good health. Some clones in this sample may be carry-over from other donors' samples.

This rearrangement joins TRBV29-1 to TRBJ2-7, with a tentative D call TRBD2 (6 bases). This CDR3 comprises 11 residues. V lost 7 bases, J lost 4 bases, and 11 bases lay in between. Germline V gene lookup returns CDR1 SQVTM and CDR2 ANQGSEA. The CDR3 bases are TGCAGCGGCCGGGCGGGATACGAGCAGTACTTC. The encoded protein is CSGRAGYEQYF.

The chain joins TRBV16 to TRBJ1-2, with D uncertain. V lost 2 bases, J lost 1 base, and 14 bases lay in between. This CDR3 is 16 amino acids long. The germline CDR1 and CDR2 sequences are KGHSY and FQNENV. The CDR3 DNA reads TGTGCCAGCAGCCAAGAGTTCCAAGGTTATAACTATGGCTACACCTTC. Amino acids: CASSQEFQGYNYGYTF.

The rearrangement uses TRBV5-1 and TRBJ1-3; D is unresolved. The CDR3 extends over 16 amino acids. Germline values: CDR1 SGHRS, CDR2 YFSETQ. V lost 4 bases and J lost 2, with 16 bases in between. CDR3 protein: CASSLNSIGTGNTIYF. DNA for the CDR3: TGCGCCAGCAGCCTAAACTCGATCGGAACTGGAAACACCATATATTTT.

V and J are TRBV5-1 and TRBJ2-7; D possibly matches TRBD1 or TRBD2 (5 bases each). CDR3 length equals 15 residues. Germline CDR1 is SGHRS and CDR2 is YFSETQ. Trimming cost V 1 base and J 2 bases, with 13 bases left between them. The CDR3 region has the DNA TGCGCCAGCAGCTTGCCTAGGGACGGAACCTACGAGCAGTACTTC. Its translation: CASSLPRDGTYEQYF.

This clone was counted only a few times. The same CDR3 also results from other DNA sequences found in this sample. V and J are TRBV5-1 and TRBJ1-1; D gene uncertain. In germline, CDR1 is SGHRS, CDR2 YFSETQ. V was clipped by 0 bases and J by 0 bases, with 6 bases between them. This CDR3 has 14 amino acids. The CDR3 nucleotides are TGCGCCAGCAGCTTGGACAGTTTGAACACTGAAGCTTTCTTT. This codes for CASSLDSLNTEAFF.

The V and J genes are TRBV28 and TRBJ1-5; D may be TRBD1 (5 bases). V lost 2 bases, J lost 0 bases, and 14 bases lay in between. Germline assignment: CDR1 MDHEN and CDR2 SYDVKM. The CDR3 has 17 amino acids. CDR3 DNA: TGTGCCAGCAGTTTAGTACAGGTTGTTTATAGCAATCAGCCCCAGCATTTT. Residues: CASSLVQVVYSNQPQHF. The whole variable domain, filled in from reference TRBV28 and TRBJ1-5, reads DVKVTQSSRYLVKRTGEKVFLECVQDMDHENMFWYRQDPGLGLRLIYFSYDVKMKEKGDIPEGYSVSREKKERFSLILESASTNQTSMYLCASSLVQVVYSNQPQHFGDGTRLSIL.